This T cell receptor beta chain originates from a study of shared clonotypes between healthy human individuals. Study details: Donors, aged 18 to 49, were a couple of women and a few men.

V shed 1 base and J shed 8 bases, with 12 bases lying between them. This CDR3 region has 14 residues. Germline values: CDR1 LNHDA, CDR2 SQIVND (reference sequence). The repertoire was sequenced with immunoSEQ multiplex PCR; TCRdb's copy has only in-frame clones and lacks some. The table records about 2.4 million clones, roughly 93% of them present only once. V gene TRBV19 combines with J gene TRBJ2-1; D is possibly TRBD2 (6 bases). The sequence was obtained from a man aged 18 to 30 in good health. Some clones in this sample may be carry-over from other donors' samples. Sequencing was done on a sample of naive CD4+ T cells from PBMCs. Subset: CD45RA+ positively selected. In DNA, the CDR3 is TGTGCCAGTAGTATAGTTGGAGGGGAGCATGAGCAGTTCTTC. It codes for CASSIVGGEHEQFF.